This T cell receptor beta chain was documented in a study of T-cell reconstitution after alpha-beta-depleted transplantation in children. Preparation of the TCRbeta library involved a method that used unique molecular identifiers. From the PCR reads, TCRdb called clonotypes with MiXCR, one entry per CDR3 protein. Among some 400,000 distinct CDR3 sequences listed, about 20% were seen once. With 0 bases removed from V and 0 bases from J, the gap between germline ends came to 5 bases. Looked up from germline, CDR1 is MGHRA and CDR2 is YSYEKL. The CDR3 consists of 15 residues. Only a few counts were recorded for this clonotype.

This TCR was recovered from a human donor who donated a stem cell graft to a child with acute myeloid leukemia. V is TRBV4-1 and J is TRBJ1-4; D remains ambiguous. Material: PBMCs from the stem cell graft donor, obtained from the stem cell graft. This chain's CDR3 is CASSQEETTNEKLFF. In DNA, the CDR3 is TGCGCCAGCAGCCAAGAAGAAACAACTAATGAAAAACTGTTTTTT.